Sequencing of this TCR beta chain was carried out in a study of OX40 agonist ivuxolimab in advanced cancers. The study's findings and limits: With doses of 0.1 to 3.0 mg/kg, CD4+ and CD8+ blood T cells had undergone clonal expansion by week 6. More expanded clones were seen, on average, in CD8+ T cells than in CD4+. Several nonresponders also turned out to have low normalized T-cell clonal expansion.

Some clones are missing from TCRdb's copy, which holds only in-frame ones; the method was immunoSEQ multiplex PCR. Of tens of thousands of clones listed, more than 85% are singletons. Germline CDR1 is SGHAT and CDR2 is FQNNGV. The V gene lost 6 bases and the J gene lost 2 bases, with 13 bases spanning the gap. This CDR3 has 14 amino acids. About this clone itself: Its antigen is unknown.

The source of this sequence is an adult with an advanced solid tumor such as melanoma, head and neck, liver or kidney cancer. The chain recombines TRBV11-2 with TRBJ1-2; no firm D call. Specimen: CD4+ or CD8+ T cells sorted from blood, collected in a trial of the OX40 agonist ivuxolimab. The CDR3 bases are TGTGCCAGCAGGACAAATCCACTAAACTATGGCTACACCTTC. Translation: CASRTNPLNYGYTF.